The 30 T cell receptor beta chains below all came from one sample that was sequenced in a study of shared clonotypes between healthy human individuals. Selected positively for CCR7 and CD45RO-negative, naive CD8 cells excluded terminally differentiated effector memory CD45RA+ cells. Data came from immunoSEQ multiplex PCR; TCRdb stores just in-frame clones and leaves some out. The sample records approximately 600,000 clones, roughly 95% being singletons. The specimen sequenced was naive CD8+ T cells sorted from blood. Receptors originate from a woman aged 30 to 39 in good health.

The chain is built from TRBV11-2 and TRBJ2-7; a weak D match, TRBD2 (5 bases). This CDR3 region has 14 residues. CDR1 is SGHAT and CDR2 is FQNNGV in the germline V gene. Trimming stripped 2 bases from V and 6 bases from J, with 14 bases between. This chain's CDR3 is CASSLLERRLEQYF. The CDR3 DNA follows: TGTGCCAGCAGCTTACTTGAGAGGAGGCTCGAGCAGTACTTC.

The chain carries TRBV5-4 and TRBJ2-5; D perhaps matches TRBD2 (5 bases). V was cut by 0 bases and J by 3 bases, with 18 bases left in between. The CDR3 extends over 17 amino acids. Germline V gene lookup returns CDR1 SGHNT and CDR2 YYREEE (reference sequence). The CDR3 nucleotides are TGTGCCAGCAGCTTGGAAGGCGCCCCAGCGAGGGAAGAGACCCAGTACTTC. Translation: CASSLEGAPAREETQYF.

The chain employs TRBV7-9 and TRBJ1-4; D may be TRBD1 (6 bases). Deletions cut 4 bases from V and 3 bases from J, with 12 bases between. There are 15 residues in the CDR3. CDR1 is SEHNR and CDR2 is FQNEAQ in the germline V gene (reference sequence). The CDR3 sequence is CASSSPQGANEKLFF. The CDR3 nucleotides read TGTGCCAGCAGCTCCCCACAGGGCGCTAATGAAAAACTGTTTTTT.

V gene TRBV6-5 combines with J gene TRBJ1-2; tentative D call: TRBD1 (5 bases). CDR3 size: 13 residues. Trimming took off 7 bases at V and 4 bases at J, with 13 bases between the two ends. Germline CDR1 reads MNHEY; CDR2 reads SVGAGI. The CDR3 coding sequence is TGTGCCAGCACCCAGGGAATCGGCTATGGCTACACCTTC. Translation gives CASTQGIGYGYTF.

The rearrangement uses TRBV5-6 and TRBJ2-1, with TRBD2 identical over 8 bases. Germline V CDR1 and CDR2: SGHDT, YYEEEE. The J segment lost 0 bases and the V segment lost 4 bases, leaving 9 bases of the junction unmatched. The CDR3 length is 17 residues. The CDR3 region has the DNA TGTGCCAGCAGCGTGGGAAGGAGCGGGAGCTCCTACAATGAGCAGTTCTTC. Its protein product is CASSVGRSGSSYNEQFF.

The V call is TRBV15, the J call TRBJ2-5; the D is unclear. The J call may be mistaken, given a closer DNA end match to TRBJ2-7. In germline, CDR1 is LNHNV, CDR2 YYDKDF (reference sequence). The CDR3 covers 16 residues. The CDR3 region is CATSRETETSFYEQYF. The CDR3 nucleotides are TGTGCCACCAGCAGGGAAACAGAAACGAGTTTCTACGAGCAGTACTTC.

V usage is TRBV2 and J usage is TRBJ1-5; possible D gene TRBD1, 6 bases. The CDR3 runs to 14 residues. CDR1 is SNHLY and CDR2 is FYNNEI in the germline V gene. With 6 bases removed from V and 3 bases from J, the gap between germline ends came to 12 bases. Here the CDR3 DNA reads TGTGCCAGCAGGGACAGATACTTCAATCAGCCCCAGCATTTT. It codes for CASRDRYFNQPQHF.

V and J are TRBV7-2 and TRBJ2-5; perhaps TRBD1 as D (5 bases). The CDR3 contains 15 residues. Germline CDR1 SGHTA, CDR2 FQGNSA. V was cut by 3 bases and J by 0 bases, with 11 bases left in between. The chain's CDR3 is CASSFTGAYQETQYF. CDR3 coding DNA: TGTGCCAGCAGCTTTACAGGTGCATACCAAGAGACCCAGTACTTC. Filled out from reference TRBV7-2 and TRBJ2-5, the complete variable domain reads GAGVSQSPSNKVTEKGKDVELRCDPISGHTALYWYRQSLGQGLEFLIYFQGNSAPDKSGLPSDRFSAERTGGSVSTLTIQRTQQEDSAVYLCASSFTGAYQETQYFGPGTRLLVL.

The chain employs TRBV27 and TRBJ1-2, with 8 bases fitting TRBD1. This CDR3 is 15 amino acids long. Germline CDR1 MNHEY, CDR2 SMNVEV (reference sequence). With V trimmed by 6 bases and J by 7 bases, 13 bases remained unmatched. Here the CDR3 DNA reads TGTGCCAGCAGCCCTACCACCGGACAGGGTGGTGGCTACACCTTC. It codes for CASSPTTGQGGGYTF.

The chain uses TRBV7-9 and TRBJ2-7; TRBD1 matches at 9 bases. Losses at the gene ends were 5 bases for V and 4 bases for J; bases not matched to a gene: 3. CDR1 SEHNR and CDR2 FQNEAQ come from the germline V gene (reference sequence). There are 13 residues in the CDR3. CDR3 protein: CASSPTGGYEQYF. The CDR3 DNA follows: TGTGCCAGCAGCCCGACAGGGGGGTACGAGCAGTACTTC.

The chain joins TRBV27 to TRBJ2-6; no clear D gene. Germline-derived CDR1 and CDR2 are MNHEY and SMNVEV (reference sequence). V was trimmed by 1 base and J by 2 bases, leaving 3 bases between them. The CDR3 runs to 14 residues. In nucleotides, the CDR3 is TGTGCCAGCAGTTTATTAGCTGGGGCCAACGTCCTGACTTTC. Protein sequence: CASSLLAGANVLTF.

This sequence joins TRBV19 and TRBJ2-5, with D perhaps TRBD2 (6 bases). Trimming removed 5 bases from V and 4 bases from J, with 14 bases in between. Looked up from germline, CDR1 is LNHDA and CDR2 is SQIVND (reference sequence). This CDR3 spans 14 amino acids. Written as DNA, the CDR3 is TGTGCCAGTAGTCCGACGGGAGAAGGAGAGACCCAGTACTTC. Amino acid sequence: CASSPTGEGETQYF.

The chain joins TRBV27 to TRBJ2-7; 10 bases are shared with TRBD2. The J segment lost 2 bases and the V segment lost 3 bases, leaving 4 bases of the junction unmatched. CDR1 is MNHEY, CDR2 SMNVEV, per germline (reference sequence). This CDR3 spans 15 amino acids. The DNA for the CDR3 is TGTGCCAGCAGTTTCCTACTAGCGGGAACCTACGAGCAGTACTTC. It translates to CASSFLLAGTYEQYF.

The V gene is TRBV2, the J gene TRBJ1-1, with D unclear. V dropped 1 base and J dropped 0 bases, with 12 bases sitting between them. The length of the CDR3 is 16 residues. CDR1 is SNHLY, CDR2 FYNNEI, per germline. The CDR3 region is CASSEDLALLNTEAFF. CDR3 DNA: TGTGCCAGCAGTGAAGATTTGGCACTATTGAACACTGAAGCTTTCTTT.

The CDR3 coding sequence is TGTGCCAGCAGCAACCGGGACAGATCCTACGAGCAGTACTTC. The encoded protein is CASSNRDRSYEQYF. V gene TRBV7-8 combines with J gene TRBJ2-7; 7 bases line up with TRBD1. CDR3 length: 14 amino acids. Trimming removed 5 bases from V and 1 base from J; junction bases left unmatched: 5. Germline V gene lookup returns CDR1 SGHVS and CDR2 FQNEAQ.

In this sample, this clone turned up once. This rearrangement joins TRBV28 to TRBJ2-3; no clear D. Germline CDR1 is MDHEN and CDR2 is SYDVKM. This CDR3 region has 14 residues. V dropped 5 bases and J dropped 4 bases, with 13 bases sitting between them. The CDR3 reads CASSMGEPPDTQYF. The CDR3, as DNA: TGTGCCAGCAGTATGGGTGAACCCCCAGATACGCAGTATTTT.

The V call is TRBV7-9, the J call TRBJ2-2; a weak D match, TRBD2 (6 bases). Looked up from germline, CDR1 is SEHNR and CDR2 is FQNEAQ (reference sequence). Deletions cut 5 bases from V and 2 bases from J, with 12 bases between. The CDR3 loop spans 15 amino acids. DNA for the CDR3: TGTGCCAGCAGCGCCACCGGGACTAACACCGGGGAGCTGTTTTTT. Translation: CASSATGTNTGELFF.

The chain uses TRBV7-2 and TRBJ2-1; D remains unclear. Germline loops: CDR1 SGHTA, CDR2 FQGNSA. Between the trimmed V and J ends, which lost 1 base and 5 bases, there was a span of 9 bases. The CDR3 sequence is 14 residues long. The CDR3 region is CASSLEQIHNEQFF. The DNA for the CDR3 is TGTGCCAGCAGCTTAGAACAGATCCACAATGAGCAGTTCTTC.

The V call is TRBV4-3, the J call TRBJ2-7; 7 bases are shared with TRBD1. The CDR3 spans 11 residues. J lost 7 bases, V lost 6 bases, and 3 bases had no gene match. CDR1 is LGHNA, CDR2 YSLEER, per germline. The CDR3 DNA is TGCGCCAGCAGGCAGGGGGATGAGCAGTACTTC. It encodes CASRQGDEQYF.

V gene TRBV9 combines with J gene TRBJ2-7; tentative D call: TRBD1 (6 bases). CDR1 and CDR2 from the germline V gene are SGDLS and YYNGEE. Trimming removed 4 bases from V and 3 bases from J, with 14 bases in between. The CDR3 loop spans 14 amino acids. The CDR3 nucleotides are TGTGCCAGCAGCCGAGCACAGGGAAACTACGAGCAGTACTTC. This sequence encodes CASSRAQGNYEQYF.

The J gene is TRBJ1-3, the V gene TRBV2; D may be TRBD1 (5 bases). CDR1 SNHLY and CDR2 FYNNEI come from the germline V gene. There are 16 residues in the CDR3. V shed 0 bases and J shed 6 bases, with 15 bases lying between them. CDR3 in amino acids: CASSEALGRTVNTIYF. For the CDR3, the DNA is TGTGCCAGCAGTGAAGCGCTGGGACGGACTGTAAACACCATATATTTT.

As concerns this clone: This CDR3 is also generated by other DNA sequences in the sample. The genes are TRBV9 and TRBJ1-1; TRBD1 is a possible D gene (5 bases). Between the trimmed V and J ends, which lost 3 bases and 1 base, there was a span of 7 bases. The V gene's germline CDR1 is SGDLS and CDR2 YYNGEE. There are 13 residues in the CDR3. The CDR3 DNA sequence: TGTGCCAGCAGCGCCGGACAGAACACTGAAGCTTTCTTT. Protein product: CASSAGQNTEAFF.

V gene TRBV28 combines with J gene TRBJ1-2; 8 bases are a match to TRBD1. The J segment lost 3 bases and the V segment lost 6 bases, leaving 12 bases of the junction unmatched. The CDR3 is made up of 16 amino acids. Germline loops: CDR1 MDHEN, CDR2 SYDVKM. For the CDR3, the DNA is TGTGCCAGCAGCCTCGGAGTGACAGGGGTTGACTATGGCTACACCTTC. It specifies CASSLGVTGVDYGYTF.

This sequence joins TRBV19 and TRBJ1-1; no definite D call. The CDR3 contains 14 residues. The germline V and J ends were trimmed by 6 bases and 0 bases, with 11 bases remaining between them. Germline V CDR1 and CDR2: LNHDA, SQIVND (reference sequence). CDR3: CASSWADVNTEAFF. The CDR3 nucleotides are TGTGCCAGTAGCTGGGCAGACGTGAACACTGAAGCTTTCTTT.

This clone appeared a single time. This chain uses TRBV19 with TRBJ1-4; 8 bases are shared with TRBD1. The CDR3 loop spans 15 amino acids. V lost 6 bases, J lost 5 bases, and 8 bases stayed unmatched. Germline CDR1 is LNHDA and CDR2 is SQIVND (reference sequence). CDR3 DNA: TGTGCCAGTAGCGACGGACAGGGAGAGAATGAAAAACTGTTTTTT. Translated, it gives CASSDGQGENEKLFF.

The genes are TRBV30 and TRBJ1-3, with a possible D match to TRBD1 (5 bases). V was clipped by 1 base and J by 3 bases, with 10 bases between them. This CDR3 is built from 14 residues. Germline V gene lookup returns CDR1 GTSNPN and CDR2 SVGIG (reference sequence). CDR3 nucleotide sequence: TGTGCCTGGAGTGAAGGGGTACATGGAAACACCATATATTTT. Its protein product is CAWSEGVHGNTIYF.

The rearrangement links TRBV27 to TRBJ1-5; 7 bases fit TRBD1. Trimming cost V 6 bases and J 4 bases; bases outside gene matches: 9. The CDR3 consists of 15 residues. Germline values: CDR1 MNHEY, CDR2 SMNVEV (reference sequence). CDR3 DNA sequence: TGTGCCAGCAGGGTAGGGGGCGGCTCGAATCAGCCCCAGCATTTT. Translated: CASRVGGGSNQPQHF.

A few counts support this clone. The V gene is TRBV7-6, the J gene TRBJ1-4, with D hard to call. CDR3 length equals 17 residues. V was trimmed by 0 bases and J by 5 bases, leaving 16 bases between them. CDR1 and CDR2 (germline): SGHVS, FNYEAQ. CDR3 sequence: CASSLAHWSRPNEKLFF. The CDR3 DNA is TGTGCCAGCAGCTTAGCGCATTGGTCCAGACCGAATGAAAAACTGTTTTTT. The entire variable domain, with the rest obtained from reference TRBV7-6 and TRBJ1-4, is as follows: GAGVSQSPRYKVTKRGQDVALRCDPISGHVSLYWYRQALGQGPEFLTYFNYEAQQDKSGLPNDRFSAERPEGSISTLTIQRTEQRDSAMYRCASSLAHWSRPNEKLFFGSGTQLSVL.

The genes are TRBV13 and TRBJ2-1; 7 bases line up with TRBD2. J lost 5 bases, V lost 0 bases, and 4 bases had no gene match. CDR3 length equals 15 residues. In germline, CDR1 is PRHDT, CDR2 FYEKMQ (reference sequence). In DNA, the CDR3 is TGTGCCAGCAGCTTAGGAACTAGCGAACACAATGAGCAGTTCTTC. This gives the protein CASSLGTSEHNEQFF. Complete variable domain (other parts from reference TRBV13 and TRBJ2-1): AAGVIQSPRHLIKEKRETATLKCYPIPRHDTVYWYQQGPGQDPQFLISFYEKMQSDKGSIPDRFSAQQFSDYHSELNMSSLELGDSALYFCASSLGTSEHNEQFFGPGTRLTVL.

The chain combines TRBV5-4 with TRBJ2-3, with 9 positions matching TRBD2. CDR3 length equals 15 residues. Germline-derived CDR1 and CDR2 are SGHNT and YYREEE (reference sequence). Losses at the gene ends were 4 bases for V and 2 bases for J; bases not matched to a gene: 5. CDR3 protein: CASSNTSGFTDTQYF. CDR3 nucleotide sequence: TGTGCCAGCAGCAACACTAGCGGGTTCACAGATACGCAGTATTTT.